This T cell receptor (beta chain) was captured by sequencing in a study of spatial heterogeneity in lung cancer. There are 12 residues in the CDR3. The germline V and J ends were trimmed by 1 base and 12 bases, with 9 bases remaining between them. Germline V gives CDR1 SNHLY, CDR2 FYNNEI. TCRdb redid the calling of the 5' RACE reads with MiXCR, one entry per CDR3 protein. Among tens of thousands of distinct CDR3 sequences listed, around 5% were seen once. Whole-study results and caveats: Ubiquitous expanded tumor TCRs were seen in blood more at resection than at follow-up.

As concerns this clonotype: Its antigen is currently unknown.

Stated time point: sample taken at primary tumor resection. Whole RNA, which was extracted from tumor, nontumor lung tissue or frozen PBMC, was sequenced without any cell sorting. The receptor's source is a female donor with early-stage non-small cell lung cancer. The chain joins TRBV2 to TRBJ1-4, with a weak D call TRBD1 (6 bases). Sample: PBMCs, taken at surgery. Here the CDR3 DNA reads TGTGCCAGCAGTGAAGTGACAGGCGAACTGTTTTTT. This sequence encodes CASSEVTGELFF.